These 21 T cell receptor beta chains originate from one sample sequenced in a study of OX40 agonist ivuxolimab in advanced cancers. Assay used: immunoSEQ multiplex PCR; TCRdb lists only in-frame clones, some missing. The repertoire consists of tens of thousands of clones, with about 85% occurring once and the leading ten covering more than 3%. The input for sequencing was CD4+ or CD8+ T cells sorted from blood, taken in a trial of the OX40 agonist ivuxolimab. The receptors derive from an adult with an advanced solid tumor such as melanoma, head and neck, liver or kidney cancer.

This clone appeared a few times. This chain uses TRBV19 with TRBJ2-5; 10 nucleotides line up with TRBD2. CDR3 length equals 15 residues. V gave up 7 bases and J gave up 5 bases; unmatched junction bases: 10. The germline CDR1 and CDR2 sequences are LNHDA and SQIVND (reference sequence). The CDR3 loop is CASTATSGVGETQYF. CDR3 nucleotides: TGTGCCAGTACGGCCACTAGCGGGGTCGGGGAGACCCAGTACTTC.

This chain connects TRBV5-8 to TRBJ2-7; D is unresolved. V dropped 2 bases and J dropped 4 bases, with 19 bases sitting between them. This CDR3 has 16 amino acids. CDR1 and CDR2 from the germline V gene are SGHTS and YDEGEE. CDR3 coding DNA: TGTGCCAGCAGCTTTGGGAACACCCGTATCTTTTACGAGCAGTACTTC. Protein: CASSFGNTRIFYEQYF.

Remarks on this clone: Germline is not matched at one junction end, which may reflect a read error. V and J are TRBV18 and TRBJ2-7; D is ambiguous. This CDR3 spans 14 amino acids. CDR1 and CDR2 from the germline V gene are KGHSH and LQKENI. The CDR3 region has the DNA TGTGCCAGCTCCCCACCCCCCCCGGGCCACGAGCAGTACTTC. This sequence encodes CASSPPPPGHEQYF.

This sequence joins TRBV12-5 and TRBJ2-1; 11 bases align to TRBD2. V trimming: 3 bases; J trimming: 7 bases; junction bases outside the gene matches: 17. Germline CDR1 is LGHNT and CDR2 is FRNRAP. The CDR3 is 19 residues long. This CDR3 reads CASGFTGLLAGALVNEQFF. CDR3 in DNA: TGTGCTAGTGGTTTCACAGGACTACTAGCGGGGGCCCTGGTAAATGAGCAGTTCTTC.

This clone was recorded a few times. The rearrangement uses TRBV9 and TRBJ2-1; TRBD2 matches 7 bases. Germline V gene lookup returns CDR1 SGDLS and CDR2 YYNGEE. The CDR3 is 17 residues long. The ends lost 0 bases at V and 3 bases at J; junction bases unmatched: 9. The CDR3: CASSVGLRGGGYNEQFF. In DNA form, the CDR3 reads TGTGCCAGCAGCGTAGGACTCCGCGGGGGTGGCTACAATGAGCAGTTCTTC.

CDR3 loop: CASSYSWNTEAFF. The CDR3 nucleotides read TGTGCCAGCAGTTACTCCTGGAACACTGAAGCTTTCTTT. This chain links TRBV6-6 with TRBJ1-1; D not resolved. V shed 0 bases and J shed 1 base, with 3 bases lying between them. CDR3 length: 13 amino acids. Germline V gives CDR1 MNHNY, CDR2 SVGAGI (reference sequence).

The CDR3 DNA reads as TGTGCCAGCAGCGTAGGCACAGGGGGCTGGGAGCAGTTCTTC. It is translated as CASSVGTGGWEQFF. The chain carries TRBV9 and TRBJ2-1, with TRBD1 matching over 9 bases. This CDR3 spans 14 amino acids. Germline CDR1 reads SGDLS; CDR2 reads YYNGEE. Trimming took 0 bases from V and 10 from J; bases not matched to a gene: 5.

The CDR3 DNA sequence: TGTGCCAGCAGCAAAGCTCGACAGGGCCCCGCCGGGGCCAACGTCCTGACTTTC. Translating gives CASSKARQGPAGANVLTF. The chain combines TRBV21-1 with TRBJ2-6; the table's D gene call, TRBD1, was not cross checked with the DNA. TRBV21-1 is labeled a pseudogene. This CDR3 is 18 amino acids long.

Concerning this clone: Other DNA sequences in the same sample also yield this CDR3. This chain joins TRBV15 and TRBJ2-7; possibly TRBD1 for D (5 bases). Per germline, CDR1 LNHNV and CDR2 YYDKDF (reference sequence). V shed 5 bases and J shed 4 bases, with 9 bases lying between them. The CDR3 consists of 12 residues. Written as DNA, the CDR3 is TGTGCCACCAGCCCAGGGTTATACGAGCAGTACTTC. Encoded protein: CATSPGLYEQYF.

The J gene is TRBJ1-4, the V gene TRBV15; TRBD1 matches at 8 bases. This CDR3 comprises 15 residues. With 0 bases clipped from V and 7 bases from J, the junction kept 4 bases outside the gene matches. Germline CDR1 LNHNV, CDR2 YYDKDF (reference sequence). The CDR3 bases are TGTGCCACCAGCAGAGACCGGACAGGGAGTGAAAAACTGTTTTTT. It specifies CATSRDRTGSEKLFF.

This chain uses TRBV7-2 with TRBJ2-7; the match to TRBD1 covers 7 bases. Germline loops: CDR1 SGHTA, CDR2 FQGNSA. The ends lost 4 bases at V and 4 bases at J; junction bases unmatched: 10. The CDR3 length is 15 residues. This chain's CDR3 is CASSSLDRVSYEQYF. The CDR3 DNA is TGTGCCAGCAGCTCCCTCGACAGGGTTAGTTACGAGCAGTACTTC.

The CDR3 DNA reads as TGTGCCAGCAGTTTAACAGGGGCGAAAGGGGCTGAAGCTTTCTTT. The encoded protein is CASSLTGAKGAEAFF. This chain uses TRBV27 with TRBJ1-1, with 7 nucleotides matching TRBD1. The CDR3 covers 15 residues. Germline lookup yields CDR1 MNHEY and CDR2 SMNVEV (reference sequence). With V trimmed by 2 bases and J by 6 bases, 9 bases remained unmatched.

The chain links TRBV30 to TRBJ2-3; D might be TRBD1 or TRBD2, each matching 5 bases. Deletions cut 1 base from V and 13 bases from J, with 15 bases between. The germline V gene encodes CDR1 GTSNPN and CDR2 SVGIG (reference sequence). The length of the CDR3 is 12 residues. Here the CDR3 reads CAWSASSLGEYF. As DNA, the CDR3 is TGTGCCTGGAGTGCCTCCTCCCTGGGGGAGTATTTT.

The chain joins TRBV5-8 to TRBJ2-7; maybe TRBD1 (6 bases). V lost 0 bases and J lost 3, with 10 bases in between. CDR3 length: 14 amino acids. CDR1 and CDR2 (germline): SGHTS, YDEGEE. The chain's CDR3 is CASSLVGGFYEQYF. CDR3 DNA: TGTGCCAGCAGCTTGGTAGGGGGATTCTACGAGCAGTACTTC.

As for this clone: Other DNA sequences in the sample encode the same CDR3. The gene calls are TRBV2 and TRBJ2-5; TRBD1 matches at 7 bases. Per germline, CDR1 SNHLY and CDR2 FYNNEI. V lost 9 bases to trimming and J lost 2 bases; unmatched junction nucleotides: 6. This CDR3 contains 13 residues. CDR3 protein: CASKGQTQETQYF. CDR3 bases: TGTGCCAGTAAGGGACAGACTCAAGAGACCCAGTACTTC.

The rearrangement uses TRBV19 and TRBJ2-4, with a weak D call TRBD2 (6 bases). The germline V gene has CDR1 LNHDA and CDR2 SQIVND (reference sequence). Trimming took off 5 bases at V and 7 bases at J, with 6 bases between the two ends. This CDR3 has 11 amino acids. The CDR3 spells CASSGGNIQYF. In nucleotides, the CDR3 is TGTGCCAGTAGTGGAGGGAACATTCAGTACTTC.

The chain employs TRBV4-2 and TRBJ2-1; no definite D call. Germline CDR1 LGHNA, CDR2 YNFKEQ. CDR3 length equals 11 residues. The germline V and J ends were trimmed by 2 bases and 6 bases, with 2 bases remaining between them. The CDR3 DNA reads as TGTGCCAGCAGCCAAATCAATGAGCAGTTCTTC. Amino acid sequence: CASSQINEQFF.

This clone is labeled as medium-sized. The rearrangement links TRBV2 to TRBJ1-4, with D perhaps TRBD1 (5 bases). V lost 8 bases and J lost 4, with 11 bases in between. The CDR3 covers 13 residues. Germline V gene sequence: CDR1 SNHLY, CDR2 FYNNEI. The CDR3 reads CASGGRDNEKLFF. In nucleotides, the CDR3 is TGTGCCAGCGGGGGACGGGATAATGAAAAACTGTTTTTT.

The chain employs TRBV5-6 and TRBJ2-5; 10 positions agree with TRBD1. The CDR3 totals 14 residues. CDR1 is SGHDT, CDR2 YYEEEE, per germline. The V gene end was trimmed by 3 bases and the J gene end by 6 bases; junction bases not matched to a gene: 5. The CDR3 bases are TGTGCCAGCAGCTCGACAGGGGGCGTAAAGACCCAGTACTTC. This encodes CASSSTGGVKTQYF.

V is TRBV6-1 and J is TRBJ2-5; TRBD2 aligns across 16 bases. The germline V gene has CDR1 MNHNS and CDR2 SASEGT. Unmatched junction bases numbered 10, after V lost 0 bases and J lost 0 bases. The CDR3 totals 21 residues. The CDR3 sequence: CASSEAQPGLAGGPYQETQYF. The CDR3 region has the DNA TGTGCCAGCAGTGAAGCCCAACCGGGACTAGCGGGGGGGCCGTACCAAGAGACCCAGTACTTC.

This chain connects TRBV27 to TRBJ1-2; tentatively, D is TRBD1 (6 bases). CDR1 is MNHEY and CDR2 is SMNVEV in the germline V gene (reference sequence). The CDR3 extends over 18 amino acids. The germline V and J ends were trimmed by 2 bases and 7 bases, with 26 bases remaining between them. CDR3 in DNA: TGTGCCAGCAGTTTAGAAGTCGGGACATCCGCGCAGAATGGTGGCTACACCTTC. Residues: CASSLEVGTSAQNGGYTF.